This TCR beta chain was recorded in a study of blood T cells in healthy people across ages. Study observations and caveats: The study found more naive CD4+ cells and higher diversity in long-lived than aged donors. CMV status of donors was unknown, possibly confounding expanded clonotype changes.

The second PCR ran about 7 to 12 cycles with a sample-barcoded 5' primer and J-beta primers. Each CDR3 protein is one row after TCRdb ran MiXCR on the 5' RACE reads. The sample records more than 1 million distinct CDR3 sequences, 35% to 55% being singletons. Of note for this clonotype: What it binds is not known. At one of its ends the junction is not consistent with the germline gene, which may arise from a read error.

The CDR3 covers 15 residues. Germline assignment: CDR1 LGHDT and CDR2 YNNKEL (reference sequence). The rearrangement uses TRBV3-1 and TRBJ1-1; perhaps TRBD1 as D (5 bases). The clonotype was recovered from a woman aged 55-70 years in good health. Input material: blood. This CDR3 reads CVSSQGTALLGEAFF. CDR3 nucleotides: TGTGTCAGCAGCCAAGGGACGGCTCTCCTTGGTGAAGCTTTCTTT.